The 16 T cell receptor beta chains presented below share a single source sample, sequenced in a study of cytomegalovirus exposure and HLA in healthy donors (dated by TCRdb to 2016 to 2017). The library was made by the immunoSEQ multiplex PCR assay. The multiplex PCR relied on a mix of 60 forward primers for TCR Vbeta segments and 13 reverse primers for TCR Jbeta segments. Held by TCRdb, this immuneACCESS table contains in-frame sequences only and omits some clones. Under half of the omission traces to an unresolved V gene where checked; the cause of the rest is unknown. This sample is represented by about 170,000 clones; 80% to 90% of them were singletons. About 0.82% of the sample comes from the top ten. The sample comprised PBMCs. The receptors shown here come from a woman between 18 and 29 years old in good health and CMV-seronegative.

This clone has just one count. This rearrangement joins TRBV6-6 to TRBJ2-1; 7 positions match TRBD2. Germline CDR1 MNHNY, CDR2 SVGAGI (reference sequence). The CDR3 has 14 residues. V trimming: 2 bases; J trimming: 6 bases; junction bases outside the gene matches: 4. This CDR3 is CASSYQRGINEQFF. CDR3 nucleotides: TGTGCCAGCAGTTACCAGCGGGGAATCAATGAGCAGTTCTTC.

The chain uses TRBV28 and TRBJ2-1; 13 nucleotides match TRBD2. Germline loops: CDR1 MDHEN, CDR2 SYDVKM. V lost 6 bases, J lost 1 base, and 21 bases stayed unmatched. This CDR3 has 22 residues. Written as DNA, the CDR3 is TGTGCCAGCAGCTCCATCCTGTCACTAGCGGGAGGGGTGCTTAGGTCCTACAATGAGCAGTTCTTC. The encoded protein is CASSSILSLAGGVLRSYNEQFF.

V and J are TRBV2 and TRBJ2-1, with TRBD2 identical over 9 bases. CDR3 size: 14 residues. The germline gives CDR1 SNHLY, CDR2 FYNNEI. Trimming removed 3 bases from V and 4 bases from J; junction bases left unmatched: 1. CDR3 DNA sequence: TGTGCCAGCAGTGACACTAGCGGGTACAATGAGCAGTTCTTC. Translated, it gives CASSDTSGYNEQFF.

This clone has more than one count but fewer than ten. The chain recombines TRBV15 with TRBJ1-1; 7 bases are shared with TRBD1. The germline V gene has CDR1 LNHNV and CDR2 YYDKDF (reference sequence). There are 15 residues in the CDR3. With V trimmed by 5 bases and J by 1 base, 7 bases remained unmatched. This CDR3 is CATSVLKGANTEAFF. The CDR3 DNA follows: TGTGCCACCAGCGTACTTAAGGGGGCGAACACTGAAGCTTTCTTT.

The rearrangement uses TRBV29-1 and TRBJ2-3; perhaps TRBD2 as D (5 bases). In germline, CDR1 is SQVTM, CDR2 ANQGSEA. The CDR3 totals 15 residues. V dropped 1 base and J dropped 1 base, with 12 bases sitting between them. The CDR3 coding sequence is TGCAGCGTTGAAGTGTATCGGGGTCGCACAGATACGCAGTATTTT. Protein product: CSVEVYRGRTDTQYF.

The chain is built from TRBV5-1 and TRBJ1-2; 7 nucleotides align to TRBD1. Germline trimming cut 2 bases from V and 0 bases from J; bases unmatched to any gene: 4. CDR1 SGHRS and CDR2 YFSETQ come from the germline V gene. The CDR3 is made up of 15 amino acids. The CDR3 spells CASSFTGDANYGYTF. The CDR3 nucleotides are TGCGCCAGCAGCTTTACAGGGGACGCTAACTATGGCTACACCTTC.

This clone was counted once. This sequence joins TRBV5-4 and TRBJ2-2; 15 bases map to TRBD2. The V gene's germline CDR1 is SGHNT and CDR2 YYREEE (reference sequence). The CDR3 totals 18 residues. V lost 4 bases and J lost 1; bases outside the gene matches: 5. The CDR3 loop is CASSPGLAGGLNTGELFF. CDR3 in DNA: TGTGCCAGCAGCCCGGGACTAGCGGGGGGATTGAACACCGGGGAGCTGTTTTTT.

This chain connects TRBV7-3 to TRBJ2-2; TRBD2 is a possible D gene (5 bases). The CDR3 loop spans 16 amino acids. CDR1 is SGHTA, CDR2 FQGTGA, per germline. V lost 4 bases to trimming and J lost 0 bases, with 12 bases between them. The CDR3 sequence: CASSSSSDSNTGELFF. CDR3 coding DNA: TGTGCCAGCAGCTCCTCCTCGGACTCGAACACCGGGGAGCTGTTTTTT.

This chain links TRBV4-1 with TRBJ2-5; TRBD2 matches 9 bases. J gave up 3 bases and V 3 bases, and 5 bases lay outside the gene matches. This CDR3 has 15 amino acids. Germline-derived CDR1 and CDR2 are MGHRA and YSYEKL. CDR3 amino acids: CASSHFAGGEETQYF. CDR3 DNA sequence: TGCGCCAGCAGCCACTTTGCGGGAGGGGAAGAGACCCAGTACTTC.

This clone was observed a single time. The chain links TRBV19 to TRBJ2-3; D unclear. Germline values: CDR1 LNHDA, CDR2 SQIVND (reference sequence). This CDR3 contains 14 residues. The V end was cut by 2 bases, the J end by 0 bases, with 6 bases between. This CDR3 reads CASSIFSSTDTQYF. The CDR3 DNA is TGTGCCAGTAGTATATTCTCTAGCACAGATACGCAGTATTTT.

With respect to this clone: A junction boundary mismatches the germline segment, possibly from a read error. This chain connects TRBV7-9 to TRBJ1-1; D possibly corresponds to TRBD1 (6 bases). This CDR3 has 12 residues. CDR1 SEHNR and CDR2 FQNEAQ come from the germline V gene (reference sequence). CDR3 region: CASSFRGGRAFF. CDR3 DNA: TGTGCCAGCAGCTTCAGGGGCGGAAGAGCTTTTTTT.

The chain carries TRBV9 and TRBJ1-2, with 7 nucleotides matching TRBD1. CDR1 and CDR2 from the germline V gene are SGDLS and YYNGEE. Trimming removed 0 bases from V and 4 bases from J; junction bases left unmatched: 3. This CDR3 comprises 14 residues. In DNA form, the CDR3 reads TGTGCCAGCAGCGTAGAGGCAGGGGGCTATGGCTACACCTTC. Translating gives CASSVEAGGYGYTF.

This clone has a handful of counts. The chain carries TRBV9 and TRBJ1-2, with 8 bases lining up with TRBD1. The CDR3 has 17 residues. V shed 0 bases, J shed 5 bases, and the junction held 12 bases outside the gene matches. The germline CDR1 and CDR2 sequences are SGDLS and YYNGEE. The CDR3 here is CASSVGQGATDNYGYTF. In DNA, the CDR3 is TGTGCCAGCAGCGTAGGGCAGGGGGCAACAGACAATTATGGCTACACCTTC.

The V call is TRBV28, the J call TRBJ2-1, with D perhaps matching TRBD2 (6 bases). The CDR3 runs to 14 residues. Trimming pared 6 bases from V and 12 bases from J, leaving 21 bases between. Per the germline V gene, CDR1 is MDHEN and CDR2 is SYDVKM. CDR3 region: CASRLGLFRGPQFF. The DNA of the CDR3 is TGTGCCAGCAGATTGGGACTTTTTCGGGGACCGCAGTTCTTC.

This clone was counted once. The chain carries TRBV7-9 and TRBJ1-2; tentatively, D is TRBD1 (6 bases). This CDR3 is built from 12 residues. CDR1 and CDR2 from the germline V gene are SEHNR and FQNEAQ (reference sequence). The V end was cut by 5 bases, the J end by 5 bases, with 9 bases between. The CDR3 here is CASSTTGYGYTF. DNA of the CDR3: TGTGCCAGCAGCACTACAGGGTATGGCTACACCTTC.

This clone was counted between two and nine times. This chain joins TRBV10-3 and TRBJ2-7; 10 bases match TRBD1. V was clipped by 2 bases and J by 2 bases; unmatched bases: 0. Per the germline V gene, CDR1 is ENHRY and CDR2 is SYGVKD. This CDR3 comprises 14 residues. This CDR3 is CAISEGTGAYEQYF. The CDR3 DNA sequence: TGTGCCATCAGTGAGGGGACAGGGGCCTACGAGCAGTACTTC.